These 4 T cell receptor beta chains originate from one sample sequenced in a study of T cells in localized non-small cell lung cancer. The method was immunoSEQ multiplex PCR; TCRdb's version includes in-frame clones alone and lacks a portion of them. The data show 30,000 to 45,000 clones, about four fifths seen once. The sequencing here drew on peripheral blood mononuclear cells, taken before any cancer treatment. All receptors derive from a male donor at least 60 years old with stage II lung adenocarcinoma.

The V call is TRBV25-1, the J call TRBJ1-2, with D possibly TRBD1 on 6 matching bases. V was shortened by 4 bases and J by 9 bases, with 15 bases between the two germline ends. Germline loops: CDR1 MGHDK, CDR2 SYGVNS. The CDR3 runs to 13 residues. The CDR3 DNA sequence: TGTGCCAGCAGTGCAGGGGCGGGTATTCGCTACACCTTC. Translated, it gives CASSAGAGIRYTF.

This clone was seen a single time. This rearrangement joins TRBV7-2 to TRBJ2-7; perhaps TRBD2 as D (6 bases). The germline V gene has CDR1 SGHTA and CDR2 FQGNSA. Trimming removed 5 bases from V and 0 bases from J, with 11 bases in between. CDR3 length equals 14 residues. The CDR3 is CASSPVGGSYEQYF. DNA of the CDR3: TGTGCCAGCAGCCCAGTCGGGGGCTCCTACGAGCAGTACTTC.

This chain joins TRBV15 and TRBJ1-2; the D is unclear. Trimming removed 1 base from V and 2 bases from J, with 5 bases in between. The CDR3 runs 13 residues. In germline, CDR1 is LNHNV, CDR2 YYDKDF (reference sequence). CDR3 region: CATSRGVNYGYTF. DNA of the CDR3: TGTGCCACCAGCAGAGGGGTCAACTATGGCTACACCTTC.

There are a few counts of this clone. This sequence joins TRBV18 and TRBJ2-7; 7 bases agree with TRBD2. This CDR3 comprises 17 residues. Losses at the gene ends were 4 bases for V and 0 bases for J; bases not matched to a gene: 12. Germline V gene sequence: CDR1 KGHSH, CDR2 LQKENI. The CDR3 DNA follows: TGTGCCAGCTCACTCCGGGGCCAAGGCGGGAGCTCCTACGAGCAGTACTTC. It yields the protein CASSLRGQGGSSYEQYF.